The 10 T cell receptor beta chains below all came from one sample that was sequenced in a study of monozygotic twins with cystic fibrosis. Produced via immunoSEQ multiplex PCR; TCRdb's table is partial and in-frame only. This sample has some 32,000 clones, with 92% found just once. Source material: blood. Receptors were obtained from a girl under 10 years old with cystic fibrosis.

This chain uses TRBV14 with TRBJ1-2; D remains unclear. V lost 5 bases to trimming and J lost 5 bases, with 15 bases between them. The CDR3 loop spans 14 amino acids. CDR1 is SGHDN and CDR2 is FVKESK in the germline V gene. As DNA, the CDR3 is TGTGCCAGCAGCTCCGGACGGTTACCTTATGGCTACACCTTC. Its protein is CASSSGRLPYGYTF. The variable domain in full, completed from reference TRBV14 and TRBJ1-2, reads EAGVTQFPSHSVIEKGQTVTLRCDPISGHDNLYWYRRVMGKEIKFLLHFVKESKQDESGMPNNRFLAERTGGTYSTLKVQPAELEDSGVYFCASSSGRLPYGYTFGSGTRLTVV.

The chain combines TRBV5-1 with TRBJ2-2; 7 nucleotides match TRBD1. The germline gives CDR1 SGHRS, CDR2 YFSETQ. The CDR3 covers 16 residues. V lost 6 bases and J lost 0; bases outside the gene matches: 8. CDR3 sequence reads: CASTATGMSNTGELFF. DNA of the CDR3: TGCGCCAGCACCGCGACAGGGATGTCGAACACCGGGGAGCTGTTTTTT.

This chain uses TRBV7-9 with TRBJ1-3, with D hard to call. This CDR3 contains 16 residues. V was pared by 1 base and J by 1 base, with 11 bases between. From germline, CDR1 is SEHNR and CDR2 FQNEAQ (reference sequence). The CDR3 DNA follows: TGTGCCAGCAGCTTAGGCGTAGGGTCGTCTGGAAACACCATATATTTT. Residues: CASSLGVGSSGNTIYF. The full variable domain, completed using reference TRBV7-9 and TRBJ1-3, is DTGVSQNPRHKITKRGQNVTFRCDPISEHNRLYWYRQTLGQGPEFLTYFQNEAQLEKSRLLSDRFSAERPKGSFSTLEIQRTEQGDSAMYLCASSLGVGSSGNTIYFGEGSWLTVV.

The CDR3 region has the DNA TGTGCCAGCAGTGAAGCACGGAATCAGCCCCAGCATTTT. As protein: CASSEARNQPQHF. The V gene is TRBV6-1, the J gene TRBJ1-5; no firm D call. Germline-derived CDR1 and CDR2 are MNHNS and SASEGT. Trimming stripped 0 bases from V and 4 bases from J, with 4 bases between. This CDR3 contains 13 residues.

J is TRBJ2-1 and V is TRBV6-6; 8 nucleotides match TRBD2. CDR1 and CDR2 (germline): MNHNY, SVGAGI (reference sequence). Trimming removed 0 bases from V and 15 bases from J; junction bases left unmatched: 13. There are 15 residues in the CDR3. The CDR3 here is CASSYSTQDPGGGFF. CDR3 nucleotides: TGTGCCAGCAGTTACTCCACCCAAGACCCCGGGGGGGGGTTCTTC.

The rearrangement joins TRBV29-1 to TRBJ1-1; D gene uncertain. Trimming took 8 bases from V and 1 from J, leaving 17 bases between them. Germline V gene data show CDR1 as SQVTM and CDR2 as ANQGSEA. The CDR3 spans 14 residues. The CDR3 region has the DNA TGCAGCACGAGACTGGGCCCCCGGAACACTGAAGCTTTCTTT. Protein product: CSTRLGPRNTEAFF.

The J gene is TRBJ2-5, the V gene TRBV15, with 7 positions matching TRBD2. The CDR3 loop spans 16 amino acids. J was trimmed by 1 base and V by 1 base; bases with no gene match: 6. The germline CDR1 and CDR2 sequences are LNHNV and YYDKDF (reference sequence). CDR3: CATSRASSGTQETQYF. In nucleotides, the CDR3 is TGTGCCACCAGCAGAGCATCTAGCGGAACCCAAGAGACCCAGTACTTC.

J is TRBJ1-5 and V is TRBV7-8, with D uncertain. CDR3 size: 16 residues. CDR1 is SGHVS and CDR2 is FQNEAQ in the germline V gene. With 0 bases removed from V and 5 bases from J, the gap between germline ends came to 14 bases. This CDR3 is CASSLAKDRRYQPQHF. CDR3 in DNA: TGTGCCAGCAGCTTAGCGAAAGACCGCCGATATCAGCCCCAGCATTTT.

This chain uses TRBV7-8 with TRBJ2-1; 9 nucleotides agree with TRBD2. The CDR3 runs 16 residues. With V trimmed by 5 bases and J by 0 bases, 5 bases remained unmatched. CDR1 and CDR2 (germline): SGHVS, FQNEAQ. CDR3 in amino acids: CASSQTSGGSYNEQFF. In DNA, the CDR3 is TGTGCCAGCAGCCAGACTAGCGGCGGCTCCTACAATGAGCAGTTCTTC. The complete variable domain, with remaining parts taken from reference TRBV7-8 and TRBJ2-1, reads GAGVSQSPRYKVAKRGQDVALRCDPISGHVSLFWYQQALGQGPEFLTYFQNEAQLDKSGLPSDRFFAERPEGSVSTLKIQRTQQEDSAVYLCASSQTSGGSYNEQFFGPGTRLTVL.

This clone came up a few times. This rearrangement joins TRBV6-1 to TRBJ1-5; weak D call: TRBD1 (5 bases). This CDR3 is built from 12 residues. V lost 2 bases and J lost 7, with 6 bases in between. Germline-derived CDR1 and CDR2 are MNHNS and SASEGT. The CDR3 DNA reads TGTGCCAGCAGTGAACAGGGCCAGCCCCAGCATTTT. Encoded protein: CASSEQGQPQHF.